The rows below give T cell receptor beta chains drawn from one sample of a study of long-term antiretroviral therapy in people with HIV. This table comes from immunoSEQ multiplex PCR, and its TCRdb copy is limited to in-frame clones, with some not included. The table includes 17,000 or so clones, 79% detected once. The input for sequencing was unsorted PBMCs, taken at the start of antiretroviral therapy. These TCRs come from a man aged 25 to 40 with HIV. Each CDR3 is given with its conserved first and last residue. The D gene is left open where the match is weak. Some rows have no size entry. The others give once, few or many, or a class for an expanded clone.

v_call	d_call	j_call	clone_size	cdr3_aa	cdr3_nt
TRBV4-3	-	TRBJ2-7	-	CASSQDFTGFNEQYF	TGCGCCAGCAGCCAAGATTTTACCGGGTTCAACGAGCAGTACTTC
TRBV30	-	TRBJ1-2	-	CAWSLGRYGYTF	TGTGCCTGGAGCCTGGGTCGGTATGGCTACACCTTC
TRBV4-3	-	TRBJ2-5	-	CASSQDLFGGPQETQYF	TGCGCCAGCAGCCAAGATCTGTTTGGGGGGCCTCAAGAGACCCAGTACTTC
TRBV18	-	TRBJ1-1	-	CASSPNVMGNTEAFF	TGTGCCAGCTCACCAAACGTGATGGGGAACACTGAAGCTTTCTTT
TRBV11-2	TRBD2	TRBJ2-2	-	CASSRLVLAGGPTGELFF	TGTGCCAGCAGCCGGCTCGTCCTAGCGGGAGGGCCGACCGGGGAGCTGTTTTTT
TRBV10-1	-	TRBJ1-2	-	CASSESTRNYGYTF	TGCGCCAGCAGTGAGTCGACGAGGAACTATGGCTACACCTTC
TRBV6-5	-	TRBJ1-1	-	CASTLDGMNTEAFF	TGTGCCAGCACCCTGGACGGTATGAACACTGAAGCTTTCTTT
TRBV30	TRBD1	TRBJ2-2	-	CAWSGDRVTGELFF	TGTGCCTGGAGTGGGGACAGAGTGACCGGGGAGCTGTTTTTT
TRBV5-1	TRBD2	TRBJ2-1	-	CASRRLAGGDNEQFF	TGCGCCAGCAGGAGACTAGCGGGGGGAGACAATGAGCAGTTCTTC
TRBV6-5	-	TRBJ2-7	-	CASSYSGGYGDEQYF	TGTGCCAGCAGTTACTCGGGTGGCTATGGTGACGAGCAGTACTTC
TRBV6-6	-	TRBJ1-4	-	CASSPDLTEKLFF	TGTGCCAGCAGCCCCGACCTAACGGAAAAACTGTTTTTT
TRBV18	TRBD1	TRBJ1-1	-	CASQGTGRAFF	TGTGCCAGCCAAGGGACAGGGAGAGCTTTCTTT
TRBV7-2	-	TRBJ1-4	-	CASSPGPQSREKLFF	TGTGCCAGCAGCCCCGGGCCTCAAAGCCGGGAAAAACTGTTTTTT
TRBV13	-	TRBJ2-7	-	CASSRGQTYGEYF	TGTGCCAGCAGCCGAGGACAGACGTACGGAGAGTACTTC
TRBV9	-	TRBJ2-7	-	CASSVDGQELYEQYF	TGTGCCAGCAGCGTAGACGGCCAGGAACTTTACGAGCAGTACTTC
TRBV19	TRBD1	TRBJ2-2	few	CATRPGQGTGELFF	TGTGCCACCCGACCGGGACAGGGCACCGGGGAGCTGTTTTTT
TRBV5-4	TRBD1	TRBJ2-7	-	CASRQGAYEQYF	TGTGCCAGTCGACAGGGGGCCTACGAGCAGTACTTC
TRBV19	-	TRBJ1-1	-	CASSARGYANTEAFF	TGTGCCAGTAGTGCACGGGGATATGCGAACACTGAAGCTTTCTTT
TRBV5-8	-	TRBJ1-4	-	CASSLGQSTNEKLFF	TGTGCCAGCAGCTTGGGACAGTCAACTAATGAAAAACTGTTTTTT
TRBV5-1	-	TRBJ1-1	-	CASSLGKQVNTEAFF	TGCGCCAGCAGCTTGGGGAAACAGGTGAACACTGAAGCTTTCTTT
TRBV19	TRBD1	TRBJ2-1	-	CASGQGAQDEQFF	TGTGCCAGCGGACAGGGGGCGCAGGATGAGCAGTTCTTC
TRBV27	TRBD2	TRBJ2-2	-	CASSLGTSAGELFF	TGTGCCAGCAGTTTAGGGACTAGTGCCGGGGAGCTGTTTTTT
TRBV6-5	-	TRBJ1-3	-	CASSHSRPNTIYF	TGTGCCAGCAGTCATTCTCGACCAAACACCATATATTTT
TRBV7-2	TRBD1	TRBJ1-1	once	CASSFGTGLNTEAFF	TGTGCCAGCAGCTTCGGGACAGGGTTGAACACTGAAGCTTTCTTT
TRBV12-5	-	TRBJ1-2	-	CASGLDNLYGYTF	TGTGCTAGTGGTTTGGATAACCTCTATGGCTACACCTTC
TRBV2	-	TRBJ1-1	few	CASQKGGQSTEAFF	TGTGCCAGTCAAAAGGGAGGTCAGAGCACTGAAGCTTTCTTT
TRBV19	-	TRBJ1-1	-	CASSMVGTEAFF	TGTGCCAGTAGTATGGTTGGCACTGAAGCTTTCTTT
TRBV29-1	-	TRBJ1-2	-	CSVEDPPGAVGYGYTF	TGCAGCGTTGAAGATCCCCCTGGGGCAGTCGGCTATGGCTACACCTTC
TRBV9	TRBD1	TRBJ1-2	-	CASSDSTGANYGYTF	TGTGCCAGCAGCGACTCCACAGGGGCTAACTATGGCTACACCTTC
TRBV27	-	TRBJ2-1	-	CASSPGGAYNEQFF	TGTGCCAGCAGTCCCGGAGGCGCCTACAATGAGCAGTTCTTC
TRBV6-1	-	TRBJ1-3	-	CASSERTVVSLESSGNTIYF	TGTGCCAGCAGTGAGCGGACAGTAGTTAGTTTAGAAAGCTCTGGAAACACCATATATTTT
TRBV7-9	TRBD1	TRBJ2-4	-	CASRPGQGANIQYF	TGTGCCAGCAGACCGGGACAGGGAGCAAACATTCAGTACTTC
TRBV19	TRBD2	TRBJ2-3	-	CASRRTGEGRGGTDTQYF	TGTGCCAGTCGTCGGACTGGGGAGGGCCGAGGAGGCACAGATACGCAGTATTTT
TRBV27	-	TRBJ2-3	few	CASSLSFYSTDTQYF	TGTGCCAGCAGTTTATCGTTTTATAGCACAGATACGCAGTATTTT
TRBV19	-	TRBJ2-2	-	CARGPKDTGELFF	TGTGCCAGAGGACCGAAGGACACCGGGGAGCTGTTTTTT
TRBV9	-	TRBJ2-3	-	CASSVRGNNLNTQYF	TGTGCCAGCAGCGTAAGGGGGAACAACTTAAATACGCAGTATTTT
TRBV5-1	TRBD1	TRBJ2-5	-	CASSFGQGAKETQYF	TGCGCCAGCAGCTTTGGACAGGGGGCGAAAGAGACCCAGTACTTC
TRBV5-5	TRBD1	TRBJ2-7	once	CASSLLDRSYEQYF	TGTGCCAGCAGCTTGCTGGACAGGTCCTACGAGCAGTACTTC
TRBV2	TRBD2	TRBJ2-1	-	CASSEFRLAGGRGNEQFF	TGTGCCAGCAGTGAATTCCGGCTAGCGGGAGGAAGGGGCAATGAGCAGTTCTTC
TRBV6-5	TRBD1	TRBJ2-7	-	CASSYDRGGDEQYF	TGTGCCAGCAGCTACGACAGGGGGGGTGACGAGCAGTACTTC
TRBV19	-	TRBJ2-7	-	CASSISPGRTYEQYF	TGTGCCAGTAGTATTTCACCGGGACGCACCTACGAGCAGTACTTC
TRBV7-8	TRBD1	TRBJ2-5	-	CASSFPGQGVEETQYF	TGTGCCAGCAGCTTCCCGGGACAGGGGGTAGAAGAGACCCAGTACTTC
TRBV11-3	TRBD1	TRBJ1-1	-	CASSQSRDRDAFF	TGTGCCAGCAGCCAGTCCCGGGACAGGGACGCTTTCTTT
TRBV7-9	-	TRBJ1-6	-	CASSPGNGMGNSPLHF	TGTGCCAGCAGCCCAGGCAACGGGATGGGTAATTCACCCCTCCACTTT
TRBV10-1	-	TRBJ2-3	once	CASSESPDRSTDTQYF	TGCGCCAGCAGTGAGTCGCCTGACAGAAGCACAGATACGCAGTATTTT
TRBV6-1	-	TRBJ2-3	-	CASRGPDTQYF	TGTGCCAGCAGGGGTCCAGATACGCAGTATTTT
TRBV19	-	TRBJ2-1	once	CASSRTAGLEQFF	TGTGCCAGTAGTAGAACCGCAGGGCTTGAGCAGTTCTTC
TRBV2	TRBD2	TRBJ2-1	-	CASRDRSGRATYNEQFF	TGTGCCAGCAGGGACCGTAGCGGGAGGGCCACATACAATGAGCAGTTCTTC
TRBV19	TRBD2	TRBJ2-7	-	CASSPRSGIEQYF	TGTGCCAGTAGTCCCCGAAGCGGGATCGAGCAGTACTTC
TRBV7-9	-	TRBJ1-4	few	CASSLGSGDVGEKLFF	TGTGCCAGCAGCTTAGGGTCTGGGGACGTAGGTGAAAAACTGTTTTTT
TRBV2	-	TRBJ2-7	-	CASKVNTYEQYF	TGTGCCAGCAAGGTTAATACCTACGAGCAGTACTTC
TRBV27	TRBD2	TRBJ2-2	-	CASRPVRLAGGTGELFF	TGTGCCAGCAGACCGGTGCGACTAGCGGGGGGGACCGGGGAGCTGTTTTTT
TRBV7-6	TRBD1	TRBJ2-3	-	CASSVQGADTQYF	TGTGCCAGCAGCGTACAGGGGGCAGATACGCAGTATTTT
TRBV5-1	-	TRBJ2-2	-	CASSLGSGNTGELFF	TGCGCCAGCAGCTTGGGGTCTGGGAACACCGGGGAGCTGTTTTTT
TRBV28	-	TRBJ1-5	-	CASSLFLGGNQPQHF	TGTGCCAGCAGTTTATTTTTAGGGGGGAATCAGCCCCAGCATTTT